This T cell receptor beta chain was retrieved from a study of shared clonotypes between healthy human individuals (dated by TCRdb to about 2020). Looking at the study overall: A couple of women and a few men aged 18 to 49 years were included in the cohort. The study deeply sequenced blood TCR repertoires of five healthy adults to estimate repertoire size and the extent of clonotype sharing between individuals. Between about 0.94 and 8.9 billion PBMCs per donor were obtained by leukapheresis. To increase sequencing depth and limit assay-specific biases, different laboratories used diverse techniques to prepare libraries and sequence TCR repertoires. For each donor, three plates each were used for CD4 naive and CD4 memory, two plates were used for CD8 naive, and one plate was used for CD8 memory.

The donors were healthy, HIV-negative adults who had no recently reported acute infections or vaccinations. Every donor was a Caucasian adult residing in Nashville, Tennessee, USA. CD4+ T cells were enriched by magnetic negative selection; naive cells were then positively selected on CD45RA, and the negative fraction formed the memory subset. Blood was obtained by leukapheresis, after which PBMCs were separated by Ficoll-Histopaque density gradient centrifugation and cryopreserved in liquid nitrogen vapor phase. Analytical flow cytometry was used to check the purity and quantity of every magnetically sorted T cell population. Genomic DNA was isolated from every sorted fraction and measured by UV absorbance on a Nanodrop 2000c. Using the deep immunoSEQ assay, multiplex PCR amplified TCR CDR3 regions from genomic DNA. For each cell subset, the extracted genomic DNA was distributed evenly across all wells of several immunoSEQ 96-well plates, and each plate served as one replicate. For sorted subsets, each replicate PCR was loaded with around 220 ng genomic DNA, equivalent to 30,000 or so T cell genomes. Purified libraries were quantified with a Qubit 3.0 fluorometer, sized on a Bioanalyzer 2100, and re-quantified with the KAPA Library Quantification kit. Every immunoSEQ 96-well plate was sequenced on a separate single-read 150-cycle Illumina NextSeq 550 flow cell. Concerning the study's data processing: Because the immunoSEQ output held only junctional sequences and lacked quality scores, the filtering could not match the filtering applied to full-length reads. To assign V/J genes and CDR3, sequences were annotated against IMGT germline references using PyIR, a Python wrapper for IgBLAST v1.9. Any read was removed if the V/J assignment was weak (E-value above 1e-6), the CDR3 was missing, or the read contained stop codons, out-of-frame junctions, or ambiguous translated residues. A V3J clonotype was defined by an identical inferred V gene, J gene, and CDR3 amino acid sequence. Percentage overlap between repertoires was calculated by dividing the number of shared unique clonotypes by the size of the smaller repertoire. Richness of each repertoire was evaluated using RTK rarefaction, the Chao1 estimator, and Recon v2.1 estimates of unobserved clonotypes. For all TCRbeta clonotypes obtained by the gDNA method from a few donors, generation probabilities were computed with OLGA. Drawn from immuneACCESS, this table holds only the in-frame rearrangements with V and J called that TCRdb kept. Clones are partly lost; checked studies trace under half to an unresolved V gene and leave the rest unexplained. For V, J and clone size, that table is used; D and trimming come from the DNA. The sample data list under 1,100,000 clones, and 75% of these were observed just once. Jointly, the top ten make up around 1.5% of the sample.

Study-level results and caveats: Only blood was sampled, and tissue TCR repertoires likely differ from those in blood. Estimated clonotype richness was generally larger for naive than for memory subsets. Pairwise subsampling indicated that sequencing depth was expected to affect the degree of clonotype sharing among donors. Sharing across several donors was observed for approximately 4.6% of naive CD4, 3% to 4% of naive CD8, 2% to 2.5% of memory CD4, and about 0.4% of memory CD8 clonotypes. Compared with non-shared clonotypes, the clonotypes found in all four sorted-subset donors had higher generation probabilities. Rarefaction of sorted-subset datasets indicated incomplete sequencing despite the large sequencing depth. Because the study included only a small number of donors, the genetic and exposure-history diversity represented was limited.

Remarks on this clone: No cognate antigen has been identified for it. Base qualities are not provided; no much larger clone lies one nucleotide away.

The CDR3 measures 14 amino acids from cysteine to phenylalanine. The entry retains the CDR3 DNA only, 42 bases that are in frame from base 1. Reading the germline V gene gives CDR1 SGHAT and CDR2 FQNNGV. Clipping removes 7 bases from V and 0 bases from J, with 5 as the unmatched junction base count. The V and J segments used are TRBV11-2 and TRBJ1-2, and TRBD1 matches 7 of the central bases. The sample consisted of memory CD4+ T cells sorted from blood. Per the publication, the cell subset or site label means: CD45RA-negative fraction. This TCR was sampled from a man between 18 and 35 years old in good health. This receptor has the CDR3 CASTRGEPNYGYTF. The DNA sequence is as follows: TGTGCCAGCACCAGGGGGGAGCCTAACTATGGCTACACCTTC.